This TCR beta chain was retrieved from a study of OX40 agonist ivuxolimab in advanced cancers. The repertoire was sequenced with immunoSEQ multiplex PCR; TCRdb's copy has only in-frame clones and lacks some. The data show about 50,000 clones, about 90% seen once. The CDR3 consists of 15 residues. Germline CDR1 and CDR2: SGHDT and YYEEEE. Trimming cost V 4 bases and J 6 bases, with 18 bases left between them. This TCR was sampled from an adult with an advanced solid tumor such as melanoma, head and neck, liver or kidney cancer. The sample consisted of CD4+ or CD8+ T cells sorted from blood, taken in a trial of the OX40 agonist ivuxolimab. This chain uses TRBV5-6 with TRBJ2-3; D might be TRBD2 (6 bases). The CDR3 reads CASSERQGGGDTQYF. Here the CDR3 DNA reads TGTGCCAGCAGCGAGCGGCAGGGAGGCGGGGATACGCAGTATTTT.